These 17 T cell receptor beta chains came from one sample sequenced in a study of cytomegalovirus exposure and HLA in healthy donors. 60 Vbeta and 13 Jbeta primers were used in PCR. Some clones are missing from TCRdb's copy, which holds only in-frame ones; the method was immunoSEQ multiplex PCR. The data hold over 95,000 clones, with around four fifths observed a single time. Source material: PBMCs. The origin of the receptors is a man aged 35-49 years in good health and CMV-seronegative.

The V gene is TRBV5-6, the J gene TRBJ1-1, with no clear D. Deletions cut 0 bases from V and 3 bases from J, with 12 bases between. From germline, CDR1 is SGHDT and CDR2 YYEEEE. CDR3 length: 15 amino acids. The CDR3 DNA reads TGTGCCAGCAGCTTGGGGGCCCGGGATTACACTGAAGCTTTCTTT. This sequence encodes CASSLGARDYTEAFF.

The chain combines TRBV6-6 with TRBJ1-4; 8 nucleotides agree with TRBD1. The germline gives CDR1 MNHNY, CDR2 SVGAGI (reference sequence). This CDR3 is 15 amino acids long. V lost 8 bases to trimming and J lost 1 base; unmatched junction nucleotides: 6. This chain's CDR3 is CASRTGGRTNEKLFF. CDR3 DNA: TGTGCCAGCCGAACAGGGGGAAGAACTAATGAAAAACTGTTTTTT.

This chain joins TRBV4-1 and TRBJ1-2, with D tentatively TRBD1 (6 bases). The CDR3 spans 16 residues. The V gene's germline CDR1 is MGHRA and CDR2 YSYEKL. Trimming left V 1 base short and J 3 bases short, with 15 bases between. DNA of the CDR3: TGCGCCAGCAGCCAAGGCCTCAGGGGAAGGGACTATGGCTACACCTTC. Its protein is CASSQGLRGRDYGYTF.

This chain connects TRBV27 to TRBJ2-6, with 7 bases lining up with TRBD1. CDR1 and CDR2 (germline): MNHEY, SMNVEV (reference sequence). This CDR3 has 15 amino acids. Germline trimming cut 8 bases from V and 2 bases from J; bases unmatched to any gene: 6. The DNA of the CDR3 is TGTGCCAGCCGAAACAGGGGTCCTGGGGCCAACGTCCTGACTTTC. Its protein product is CASRNRGPGANVLTF.

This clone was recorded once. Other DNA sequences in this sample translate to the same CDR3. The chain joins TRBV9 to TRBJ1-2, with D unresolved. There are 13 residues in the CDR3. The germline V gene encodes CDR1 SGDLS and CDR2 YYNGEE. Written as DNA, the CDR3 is TGTGTTAGCGAAGAGGTGCGGTCGAGTGGCTACACCTTC. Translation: CVSEEVRSSGYTF.

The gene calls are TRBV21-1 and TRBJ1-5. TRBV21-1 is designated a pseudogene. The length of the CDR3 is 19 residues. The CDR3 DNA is TGTGCCAGCAGCAAAAAGGGAGGCCGGCTTGGACACACCGATCAGCCCCAGCATTTT. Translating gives CASSKKGGRLGHTDQPQHF.

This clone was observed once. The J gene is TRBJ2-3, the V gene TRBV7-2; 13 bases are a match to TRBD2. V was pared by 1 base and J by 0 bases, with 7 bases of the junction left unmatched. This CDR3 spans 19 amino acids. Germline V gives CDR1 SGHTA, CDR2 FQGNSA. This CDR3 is CASSLGRTSGRASTDTQYF. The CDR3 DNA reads TGTGCCAGCAGCTTAGGGAGGACTAGCGGGAGAGCTAGCACAGATACGCAGTATTTT.

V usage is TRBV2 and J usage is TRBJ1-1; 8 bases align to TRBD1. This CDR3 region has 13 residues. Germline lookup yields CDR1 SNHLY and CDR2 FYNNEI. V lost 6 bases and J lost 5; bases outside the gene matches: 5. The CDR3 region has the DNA TGTGCCAGCAGGGATGGACAGGGTACTGAAGCTTTCTTT. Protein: CASRDGQGTEAFF.

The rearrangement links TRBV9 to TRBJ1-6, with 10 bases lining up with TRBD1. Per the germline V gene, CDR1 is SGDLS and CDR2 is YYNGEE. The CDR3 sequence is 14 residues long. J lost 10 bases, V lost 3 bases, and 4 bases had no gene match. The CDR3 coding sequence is TGTGCCAGCAGCGGGGACAGGGGAAAATCACCCCTCCACTTT. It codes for CASSGDRGKSPLHF.

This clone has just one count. The CDR3 bases are TGTGCCAGCAGTGAGGCCGCAATGGAGACCCAGTACTTC. Amino acids: CASSEAAMETQYF. The chain combines TRBV6-1 with TRBJ2-5; unclear D gene. V lost 3 bases and J lost 5, with 10 bases in between. The CDR3 has 13 amino acids. CDR1 is MNHNS and CDR2 is SASEGT in the germline V gene.

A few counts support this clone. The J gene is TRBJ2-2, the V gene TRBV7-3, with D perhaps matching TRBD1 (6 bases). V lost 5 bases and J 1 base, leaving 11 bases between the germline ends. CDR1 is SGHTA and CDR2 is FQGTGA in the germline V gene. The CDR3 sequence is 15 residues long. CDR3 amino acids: CASSVETGNTGELFF. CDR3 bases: TGTGCCAGCAGCGTGGAGACAGGGAACACCGGGGAGCTGTTTTTT.

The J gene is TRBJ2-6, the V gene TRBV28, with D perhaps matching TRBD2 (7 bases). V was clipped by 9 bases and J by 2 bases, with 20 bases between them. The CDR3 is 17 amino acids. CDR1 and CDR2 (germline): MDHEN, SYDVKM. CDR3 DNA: TGTGCCAGTATTAGGGGGGGACCTCAAACTGGGGCCAACGTCCTGACTTTC. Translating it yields CASIRGGPQTGANVLTF.

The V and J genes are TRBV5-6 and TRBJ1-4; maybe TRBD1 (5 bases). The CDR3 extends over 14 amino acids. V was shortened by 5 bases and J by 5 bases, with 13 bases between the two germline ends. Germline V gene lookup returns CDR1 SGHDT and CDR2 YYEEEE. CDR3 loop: CASSAAGRNEKLFF. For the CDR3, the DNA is TGTGCCAGCAGTGCGGCAGGGAGGAATGAAAAACTGTTTTTT.

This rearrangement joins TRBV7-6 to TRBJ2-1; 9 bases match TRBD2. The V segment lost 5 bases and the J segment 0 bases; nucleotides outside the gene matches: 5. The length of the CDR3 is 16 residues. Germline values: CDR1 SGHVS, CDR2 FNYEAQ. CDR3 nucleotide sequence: TGTGCCAGCAGCGGTAGCGGGGGCAGCTCCTACAATGAGCAGTTCTTC. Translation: CASSGSGGSSYNEQFF. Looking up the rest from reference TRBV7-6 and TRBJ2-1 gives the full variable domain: GAGVSQSPRYKVTKRGQDVALRCDPISGHVSLYWYRQALGQGPEFLTYFNYEAQQDKSGLPNDRFSAERPEGSISTLTIQRTEQRDSAMYRCASSGSGGSSYNEQFFGPGTRLTVL.

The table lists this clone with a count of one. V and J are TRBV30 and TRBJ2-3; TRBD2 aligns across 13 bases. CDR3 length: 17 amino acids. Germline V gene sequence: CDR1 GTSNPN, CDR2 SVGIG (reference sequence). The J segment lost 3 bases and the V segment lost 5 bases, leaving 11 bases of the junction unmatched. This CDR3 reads CAWELAGGPGLTDTQYF. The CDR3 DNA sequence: TGTGCCTGGGAACTAGCGGGAGGGCCGGGTTTGACAGATACGCAGTATTTT.

CDR3: CASSPKPGPRVTEAFF. Here the CDR3 DNA reads TGCGCCAGCAGCCCTAAGCCGGGCCCCAGGGTCACTGAAGCTTTCTTT. The gene calls are TRBV4-1 and TRBJ1-1, with D maybe TRBD1 (5 bases). This CDR3 region has 16 residues. Germline values: CDR1 MGHRA, CDR2 YSYEKL. Trimming took off 4 bases at V and 4 bases at J, with 19 bases between the two ends.

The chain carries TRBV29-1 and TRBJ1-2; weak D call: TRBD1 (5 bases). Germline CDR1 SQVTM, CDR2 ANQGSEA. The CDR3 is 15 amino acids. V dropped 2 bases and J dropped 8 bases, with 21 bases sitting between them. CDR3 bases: TGCAGCGTTGAACTCCTAGGGGTAGTACGAGGAGGCTACACCTTC. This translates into CSVELLGVVRGGYTF.